The entry below gives a single T cell receptor (beta chain) sequence along with its context. Its target is not known. This specimen belongs to a study of cytotoxic CD8 clonotypes in ibrutinib-treated CLL. Study in general: Timing of response sample collection was a median roughly twelve months after treatment start, with a range of 6 to 36. Study-wide results and caveats: Contraction or stability on treatment characterized the public clonotypes, which were uncommon. The study found clonality rose at ibrutinib response, then fell toward baseline at progression. Starting clonality was above that of age-matched healthy donors and tracked circulating CD8+ T-cell counts.

CDR1 MNHEY and CDR2 SMNVEV come from the germline V gene (reference sequence). V lost 5 bases and J lost 4, with 15 bases in between. The CDR3 is 15 residues long. Sequenced by immunoSEQ multiplex PCR; TCRdb stores in-frame clones only, minus some. Among 60,000 to 75,000 clones listed, approximately 90% were seen once. The TCR originated in a human donor with chronic lymphocytic leukemia. The chain carries TRBV27 and TRBJ2-1; no firm D call. This material consisted of PBMCs, taken after 12 months of ibrutinib treatment. CDR3 DNA: TGTGCCAGCAGTCTGCGGCCTGAATTTTACAATGAGCAGTTCTTC. Its translation: CASSLRPEFYNEQFF.